A selection of T cell receptor beta chains follows, all from one sample in a study of T cells after yellow fever vaccination. TCRdb re-called the 5' RACE reads with MiXCR, one entry per CDR3 protein. The table records roughly 94,000 distinct CDR3 sequences, over 8% of them present only once. The material sequenced was CD8+ T cells not binding an NS4B(214-222) dextramer, sorted from PBMCs, taken less than 18 days after the first yellow fever vaccination. The receptors derive from a man aged 18-30 years who received the YFV17D yellow fever vaccine. Both conserved end residues are part of each CDR3. The D gene is left open where the match is weak. Expanded clones get a size class; other rows say once, few or many, or leave the size out.

V gene: TRBV7-9
D gene: NA
J gene: TRBJ2-3
clone size: few
CDR3 DNA: TGTGCCAGCAGCTTCGTCAGGTATCAAGATACGCAGTATTTT
CDR3 protein: CASSFVRYQDTQYF

V gene: TRBV4-3
D gene: TRBD2
J gene: TRBJ2-1
clone size: many
CDR3 DNA: TGCGCCAGCAGCCAAGATGGGACTAGCGCCTACAATGAGCAGTTCTTC
CDR3 protein: CASSQDGTSAYNEQFF

V gene: TRBV4-1
D gene: NA
J gene: TRBJ2-5
clone size: NA
CDR3 DNA: TGCGCCAGCAGCCCGAACCTCCAAGAGACCCAGTACTTC
CDR3 protein: CASSPNLQETQYF

V gene: TRBV5-6
D gene: NA
J gene: TRBJ2-7
clone size: NA
CDR3 DNA: TGTGCCAGCATCCGGGCGGCTGTCTCCTACGAGCAGTACTTC
CDR3 protein: CASIRAAVSYEQYF

V gene: TRBV6-2/TRBV6-3
D gene: NA
J gene: TRBJ2-1
clone size: many
CDR3 DNA: TGTGCCAGCAGTTACTACGGGAGCTACAATGAGCAGTTCTTC
CDR3 protein: CASSYYGSYNEQFF

V gene: TRBV12-3/TRBV12-4
D gene: NA
J gene: TRBJ1-2
clone size: many
CDR3 DNA: TGTGCCAGCAGCCTTACCGGGACCGGCTATGGCTACACCTTC
CDR3 protein: CASSLTGTGYGYTF

V gene: TRBV7-2
D gene: NA
J gene: TRBJ1-4
clone size: NA
CDR3 DNA: TGTGCCAGCAGCTTAGGGCAAGGTGCAGGGACTAATGAAAAACTGTTTTTT
CDR3 protein: CASSLGQGAGTNEKLFF

V gene: TRBV13
D gene: TRBD2
J gene: TRBJ2-3
clone size: few
CDR3 DNA: TGTGCCAGCAGCCGAGCGGGGGGCGAAGCAGATACGCAGTATTTT
CDR3 protein: CASSRAGGEADTQYF

V gene: TRBV12-3/TRBV12-4
D gene: NA
J gene: TRBJ1-5
clone size: few
CDR3 DNA: TGTGCCTCTAAGGACGGACCGAATCAGCCCCAGCATTTT
CDR3 protein: CASKDGPNQPQHF

V gene: TRBV4-3
D gene: NA
J gene: TRBJ2-1
clone size: few
CDR3 DNA: TGCGCCAGCAGCCAAGTACTAGCTGCCGATGAGCAGTTCTTC
CDR3 protein: CASSQVLAADEQFF

V gene: TRBV20-1
D gene: NA
J gene: TRBJ1-2
clone size: few
CDR3 DNA: TGCAGTGCTAAGACCCAACGTTCCGCGGATACTAACTATGGCTACACCTTC
CDR3 protein: CSAKTQRSADTNYGYTF

V gene: TRBV4-3
D gene: TRBD1
J gene: TRBJ1-3
clone size: NA
CDR3 DNA: TGCGCCAGCAGTAGGGGGCGTTTTGGCACCATATATTTT
CDR3 protein: CASSRGRFGTIYF

V gene: TRBV19
D gene: NA
J gene: TRBJ2-2
clone size: few
CDR3 DNA: TGTGCCAGTAGTATTGGGAGTCTTTGGGTGAACACCGGGGAGCTGTTTTTT
CDR3 protein: CASSIGSLWVNTGELFF

V gene: TRBV5-1
D gene: TRBD2
J gene: TRBJ2-1
clone size: few
CDR3 DNA: TGCGCCAGCTCTTATAGCGGGGGGGCGAATGAGCAGTTCTTC
CDR3 protein: CASSYSGGANEQFF

V gene: TRBV11-2
D gene: TRBD1
J gene: TRBJ2-5
clone size: few
CDR3 DNA: TGTGCCAGCAGCTCATACACGACAGGGCCCCAAGAGACCCAGTACTTC
CDR3 protein: CASSSYTTGPQETQYF

V gene: TRBV10-3
D gene: TRBD2
J gene: TRBJ2-3
clone size: many
CDR3 DNA: TGTGCCATAACCTCCCGGGGGGGACTCACAGATACGCAGTATTTT
CDR3 protein: CAITSRGGLTDTQYF

V gene: TRBV6-1
D gene: TRBD1
J gene: TRBJ2-6
clone size: NA
CDR3 DNA: TGTGCCAGCAGTCCAACAGGGGGCTCTGGGGCCAACGTCCTGACTTTC
CDR3 protein: CASSPTGGSGANVLTF

V gene: TRBV28
D gene: NA
J gene: TRBJ2-3
clone size: NA
CDR3 DNA: TGTGCCAGCAAAGCGGCCGGAGATACGCAGTATTTT
CDR3 protein: CASKAAGDTQYF

V gene: TRBV29-1
D gene: NA
J gene: TRBJ2-3
clone size: NA
CDR3 DNA: TGCAGCGTTAGAGTTAATACGCAGTATTTT
CDR3 protein: CSVRVNTQYF

V gene: TRBV6-5
D gene: NA
J gene: TRBJ1-1
clone size: NA
CDR3 DNA: TGTGCCAGCAGTTACGGGGCCGATGAAGCTTTCTTT
CDR3 protein: CASSYGADEAFF

V gene: TRBV5-4
D gene: TRBD2
J gene: TRBJ2-5
clone size: NA
CDR3 DNA: TGTGCCAGCAGCCCTTTTGCGGGGGGAAAAGAGACCCAGTACTTC
CDR3 protein: CASSPFAGGKETQYF

V gene: TRBV7-8
D gene: TRBD2
J gene: TRBJ2-1
clone size: NA
CDR3 DNA: TGTGCCAGCAGCTTAGAAAAACTAGCGCTCGATGAGCAGTTCTTC
CDR3 protein: CASSLEKLALDEQFF

V gene: TRBV6-2/TRBV6-3
D gene: TRBD2
J gene: TRBJ2-5
clone size: many
CDR3 DNA: TGTGCCAGCAGCTCCGGGACTAGAGCCGACTTC
CDR3 protein: CASSSGTRADF

V gene: TRBV7-2
D gene: NA
J gene: TRBJ1-1
clone size: NA
CDR3 DNA: TGTGCCAGCAGCCTACTCCGTCGGATGAACACTGAAGCTTTCTTT
CDR3 protein: CASSLLRRMNTEAFF

V gene: TRBV4-1
D gene: NA
J gene: TRBJ1-1
clone size: many
CDR3 DNA: TGCGCCAGCAGCGTATACAGGGTAGGGACTGAAGCTTTCTTT
CDR3 protein: CASSVYRVGTEAFF

V gene: TRBV27
D gene: TRBD2
J gene: TRBJ2-7
clone size: few
CDR3 DNA: TGTGCCAGCAGTTTAGGGAGGGGCTACGAGCAGTACTTC
CDR3 protein: CASSLGRGYEQYF

V gene: TRBV6-2/TRBV6-3
D gene: NA
J gene: TRBJ1-5
clone size: few
CDR3 DNA: TGTGCCAGCAGTTACTACGGGGTTAGCAATCAGCCCCAGCATTTT
CDR3 protein: CASSYYGVSNQPQHF

V gene: TRBV13
D gene: TRBD2
J gene: TRBJ2-7
clone size: few
CDR3 DNA: TGTGCCAGCAGCTTAGGAGGCGGGGGGCCCACCTACGAGCAGTACTTC
CDR3 protein: CASSLGGGGPTYEQYF

V gene: TRBV7-9
D gene: NA
J gene: TRBJ2-5
clone size: NA
CDR3 DNA: TGTGCCAGCAGCTCCCAGACTAGATTTCAAGAGACCCAGTACTTC
CDR3 protein: CASSSQTRFQETQYF

V gene: TRBV12-3/TRBV12-4
D gene: NA
J gene: TRBJ1-2
clone size: NA
CDR3 DNA: TGTGCCAGCAGTGTGACAGTTCACTACACCTTC
CDR3 protein: CASSVTVHYTF

V gene: TRBV4-3
D gene: NA
J gene: TRBJ1-1
clone size: few
CDR3 DNA: TGCGCCAGCAGCCAAGAGTCAGGCGAGAACACTGAAGCTTTCTTT
CDR3 protein: CASSQESGENTEAFF